This T cell receptor beta chain was observed in a study of blood T cell repertoires in COVID-19. Study summary: Material from acute and convalescent COVID-19 was sourced from the United States, Italy and Spain. From T cells, B-cell-depleted T cells, or PBMCs came the material, which was cDNA or gDNA.

Trimming took off 6 bases at V and 3 bases at J, with 15 bases between the two ends. The CDR3 is made up of 15 amino acids. Germline-derived CDR1 and CDR2 are MDHEN and SYDVKM. Original handling: Amplification of reference gene primers was used by the study to estimate nucleated cell counts. This table comes from immunoSEQ multiplex PCR, and its TCRdb copy is limited to in-frame clones, with some not included. V, J and clone size derive from that table, while D and trimming were established from the DNA sequence. Of about 88,000 clones in the sample, 75% to 90% are singletons; the top ten hold roughly 14%.

This TCR derives from a male donor with acute or convalescent COVID-19. V gene TRBV28 combines with J gene TRBJ2-4; D perhaps matches TRBD2 (5 bases). Sequencing was performed on peripheral blood. CDR3 protein: CASSPEGAGKNIQYF. Written as DNA, the CDR3 is TGTGCCAGCAGCCCAGAGGGCGCGGGCAAAAACATTCAGTACTTC. The full variable domain, rest sourced from reference TRBV28 and TRBJ2-4, is DVKVTQSSRYLVKRTGEKVFLECVQDMDHENMFWYRQDPGLGLRLIYFSYDVKMKEKGDIPEGYSVSREKKERFSLILESASTNQTSMYLCASSPEGAGKNIQYFGAGTRLSVL.